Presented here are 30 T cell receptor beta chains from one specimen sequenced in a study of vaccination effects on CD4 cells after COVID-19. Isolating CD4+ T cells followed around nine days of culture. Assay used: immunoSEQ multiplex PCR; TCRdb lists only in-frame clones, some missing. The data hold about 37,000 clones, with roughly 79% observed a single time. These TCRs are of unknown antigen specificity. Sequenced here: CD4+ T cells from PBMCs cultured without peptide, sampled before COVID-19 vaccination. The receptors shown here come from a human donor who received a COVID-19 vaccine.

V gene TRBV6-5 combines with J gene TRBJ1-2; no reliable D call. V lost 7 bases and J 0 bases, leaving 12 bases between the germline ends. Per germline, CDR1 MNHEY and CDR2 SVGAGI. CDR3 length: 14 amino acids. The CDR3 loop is CASIRTATNYGYTF. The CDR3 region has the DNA TGTGCCAGCATCAGGACGGCGACTAACTATGGCTACACCTTC.

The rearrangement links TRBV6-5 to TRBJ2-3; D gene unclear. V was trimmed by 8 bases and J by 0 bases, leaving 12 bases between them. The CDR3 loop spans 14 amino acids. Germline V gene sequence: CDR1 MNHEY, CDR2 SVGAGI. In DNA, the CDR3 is TGTGCCAGCGTCCGGGCAGGTAGCACAGATACGCAGTATTTT. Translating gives CASVRAGSTDTQYF.

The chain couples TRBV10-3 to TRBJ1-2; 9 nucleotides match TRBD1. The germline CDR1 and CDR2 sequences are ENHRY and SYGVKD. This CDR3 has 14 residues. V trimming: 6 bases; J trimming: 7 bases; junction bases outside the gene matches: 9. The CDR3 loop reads CAISLTGGSGGYTF. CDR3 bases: TGTGCCATCAGCCTAACAGGGGGCAGCGGTGGCTACACCTTC.

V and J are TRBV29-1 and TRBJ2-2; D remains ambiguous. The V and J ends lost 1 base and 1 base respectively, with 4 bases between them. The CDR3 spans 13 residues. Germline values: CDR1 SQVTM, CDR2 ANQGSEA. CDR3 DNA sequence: TGCAGCGTTGAAGGACGGAACACCGGGGAGCTGTTTTTT. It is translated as CSVEGRNTGELFF.

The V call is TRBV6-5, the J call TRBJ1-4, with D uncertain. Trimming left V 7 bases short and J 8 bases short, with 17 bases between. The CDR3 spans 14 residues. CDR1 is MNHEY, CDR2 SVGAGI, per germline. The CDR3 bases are TGTGCCAGCACCGAGGACCTGACCCTAGAAAAACTGTTTTTT. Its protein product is CASTEDLTLEKLFF.

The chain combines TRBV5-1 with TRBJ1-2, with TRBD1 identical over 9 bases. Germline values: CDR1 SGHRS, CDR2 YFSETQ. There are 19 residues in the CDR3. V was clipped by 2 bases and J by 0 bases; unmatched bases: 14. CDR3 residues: CASSFLESRDRVSNYGYTF. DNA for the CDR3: TGCGCCAGCAGCTTCCTAGAGTCCCGGGACAGGGTTTCTAACTATGGCTACACCTTC.

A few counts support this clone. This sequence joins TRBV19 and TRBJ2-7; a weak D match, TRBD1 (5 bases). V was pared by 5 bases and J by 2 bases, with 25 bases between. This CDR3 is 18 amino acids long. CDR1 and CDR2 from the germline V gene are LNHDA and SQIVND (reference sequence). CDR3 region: CASSRRGPGQVWAYEQYF. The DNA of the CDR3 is TGTGCCAGTAGTCGACGAGGTCCAGGGCAGGTTTGGGCCTACGAGCAGTACTTC.

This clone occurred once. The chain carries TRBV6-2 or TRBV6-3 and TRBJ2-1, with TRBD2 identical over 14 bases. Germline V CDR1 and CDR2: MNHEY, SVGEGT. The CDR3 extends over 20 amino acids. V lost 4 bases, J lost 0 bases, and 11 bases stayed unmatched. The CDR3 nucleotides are TGTGCCAGCAGTTCCCAGAGACTAGCGGGGGGGCGAGGCTCCTACAATGAGCAGTTCTTC. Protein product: CASSSQRLAGGRGSYNEQFF.

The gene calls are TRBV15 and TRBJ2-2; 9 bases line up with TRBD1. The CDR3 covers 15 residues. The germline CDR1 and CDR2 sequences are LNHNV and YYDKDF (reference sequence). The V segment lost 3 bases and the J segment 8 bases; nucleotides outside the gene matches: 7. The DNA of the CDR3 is TGTGCCACCAGCAGCGAAGACAGGGGGAGGGGGGAGCTGTTTTTT. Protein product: CATSSEDRGRGELFF.

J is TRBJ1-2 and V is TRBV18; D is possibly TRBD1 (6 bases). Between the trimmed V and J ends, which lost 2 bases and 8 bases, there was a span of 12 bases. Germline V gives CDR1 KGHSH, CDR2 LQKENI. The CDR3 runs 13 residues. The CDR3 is CASSPGEGDGYTF. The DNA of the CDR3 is TGTGCCAGCTCACCAGGAGAGGGGGACGGCTACACCTTC.

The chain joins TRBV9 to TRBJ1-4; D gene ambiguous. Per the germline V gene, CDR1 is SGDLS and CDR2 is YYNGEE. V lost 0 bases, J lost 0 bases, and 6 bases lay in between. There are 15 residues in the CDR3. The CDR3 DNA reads TGTGCCAGCAGCGTAGGCCCAGCAACTAATGAAAAACTGTTTTTT. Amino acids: CASSVGPATNEKLFF. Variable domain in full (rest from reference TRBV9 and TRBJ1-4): DSGVTQTPKHLITATGQRVTLRCSPRSGDLSVYWYQQSLDQGLQFLIQYYNGEERAKGNILERFSAQQFPDLHSELNLSSLELGDSALYFCASSVGPATNEKLFFGSGTQLSVL.

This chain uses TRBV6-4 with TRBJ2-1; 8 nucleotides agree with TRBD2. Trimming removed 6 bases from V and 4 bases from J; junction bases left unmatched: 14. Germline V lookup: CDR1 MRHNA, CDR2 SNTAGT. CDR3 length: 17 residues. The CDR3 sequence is CASSIFWWAGGYNEQFF. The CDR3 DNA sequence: TGTGCCAGCAGCATTTTTTGGTGGGCGGGAGGATACAATGAGCAGTTCTTC.

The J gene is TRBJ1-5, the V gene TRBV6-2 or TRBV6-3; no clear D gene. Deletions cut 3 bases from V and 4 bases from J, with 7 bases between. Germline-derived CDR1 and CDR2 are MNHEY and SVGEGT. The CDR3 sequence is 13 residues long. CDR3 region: CASSYFGNQPQHF. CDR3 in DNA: TGTGCCAGCAGTTATTTCGGGAATCAGCCCCAGCATTTT.

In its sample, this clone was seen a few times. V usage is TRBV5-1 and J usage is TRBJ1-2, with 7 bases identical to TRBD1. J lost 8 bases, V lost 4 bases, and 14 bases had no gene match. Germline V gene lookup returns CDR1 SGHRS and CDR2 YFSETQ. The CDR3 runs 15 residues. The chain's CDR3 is CASSRGRLSFGGYTF. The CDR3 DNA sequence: TGCGCCAGCAGCAGGGGGCGTCTAAGCTTTGGCGGCTACACCTTC.

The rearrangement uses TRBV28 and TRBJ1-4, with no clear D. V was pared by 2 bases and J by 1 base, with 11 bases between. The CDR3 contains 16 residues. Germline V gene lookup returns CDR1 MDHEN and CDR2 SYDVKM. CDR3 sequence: CASSLGGLGTNEKLFF. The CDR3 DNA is TGTGCCAGCAGTTTAGGAGGGCTGGGAACTAATGAAAAACTGTTTTTT.

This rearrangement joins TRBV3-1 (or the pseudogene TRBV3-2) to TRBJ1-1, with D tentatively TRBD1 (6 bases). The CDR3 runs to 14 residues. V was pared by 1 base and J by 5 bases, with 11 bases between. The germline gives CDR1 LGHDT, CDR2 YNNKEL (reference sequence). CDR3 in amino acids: CASSQGGGGTEAFF. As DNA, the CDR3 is TGTGCCAGCAGCCAAGGAGGAGGGGGTACTGAAGCTTTCTTT.

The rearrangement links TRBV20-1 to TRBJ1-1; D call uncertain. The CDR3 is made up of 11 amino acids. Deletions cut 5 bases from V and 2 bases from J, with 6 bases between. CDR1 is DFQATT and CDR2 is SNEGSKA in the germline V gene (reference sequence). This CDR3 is CSAYYNTEAFF. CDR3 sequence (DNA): TGCAGTGCTTACTATAACACTGAAGCTTTCTTT.

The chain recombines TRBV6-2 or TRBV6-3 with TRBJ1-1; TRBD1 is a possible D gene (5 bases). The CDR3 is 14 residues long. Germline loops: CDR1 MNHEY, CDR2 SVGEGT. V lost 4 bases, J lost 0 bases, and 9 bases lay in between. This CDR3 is CASSFGTVNTEAFF. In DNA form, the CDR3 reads TGTGCCAGCAGTTTTGGGACGGTGAACACTGAAGCTTTCTTT.

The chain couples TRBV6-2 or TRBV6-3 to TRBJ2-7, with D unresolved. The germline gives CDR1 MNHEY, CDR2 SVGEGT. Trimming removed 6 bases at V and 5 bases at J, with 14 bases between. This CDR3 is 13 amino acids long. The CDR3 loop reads CASSQRRVNEQYF. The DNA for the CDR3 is TGTGCCAGCAGCCAACGTCGGGTTAACGAGCAGTACTTC.

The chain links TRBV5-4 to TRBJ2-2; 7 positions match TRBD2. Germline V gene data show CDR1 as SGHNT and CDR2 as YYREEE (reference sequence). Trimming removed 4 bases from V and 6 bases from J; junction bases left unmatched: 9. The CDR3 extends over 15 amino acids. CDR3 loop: CASSPPGGSPGELFF. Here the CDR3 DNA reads TGTGCCAGCAGCCCCCCGGGCGGGAGCCCCGGGGAGCTGTTTTTT.

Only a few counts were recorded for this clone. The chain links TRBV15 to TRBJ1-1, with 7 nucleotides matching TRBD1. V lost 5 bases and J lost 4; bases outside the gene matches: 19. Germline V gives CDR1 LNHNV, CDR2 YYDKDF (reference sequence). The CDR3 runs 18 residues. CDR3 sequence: CATSRRPLDRYMPTEAFF. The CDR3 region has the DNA TGTGCCACCAGCCGACGACCATTGGACAGGTACATGCCCACTGAAGCTTTCTTT.

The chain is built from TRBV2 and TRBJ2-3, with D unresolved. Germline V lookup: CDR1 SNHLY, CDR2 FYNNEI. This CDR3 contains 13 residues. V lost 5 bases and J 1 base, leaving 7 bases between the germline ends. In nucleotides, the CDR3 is TGTGCCAGCAGTAAGGACCGCACAGATACGCAGTATTTT. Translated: CASSKDRTDTQYF.

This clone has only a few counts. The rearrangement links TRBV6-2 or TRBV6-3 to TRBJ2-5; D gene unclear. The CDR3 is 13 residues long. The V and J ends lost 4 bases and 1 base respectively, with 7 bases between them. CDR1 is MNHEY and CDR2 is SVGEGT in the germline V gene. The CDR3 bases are TGTGCCAGCAGTTGGTCCCCCCAAGAGACCCAGTACTTC. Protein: CASSWSPQETQYF.

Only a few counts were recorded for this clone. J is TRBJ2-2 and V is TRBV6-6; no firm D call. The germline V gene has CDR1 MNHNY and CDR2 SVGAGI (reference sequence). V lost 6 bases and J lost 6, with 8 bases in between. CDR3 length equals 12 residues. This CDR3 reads CASSPGPGELFF. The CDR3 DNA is TGTGCCAGCAGCCCCGGGCCCGGGGAGCTGTTTTTT.

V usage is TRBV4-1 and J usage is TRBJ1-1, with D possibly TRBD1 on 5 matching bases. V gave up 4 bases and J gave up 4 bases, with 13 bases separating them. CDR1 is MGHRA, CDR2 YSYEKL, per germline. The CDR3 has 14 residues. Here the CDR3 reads CASSPSRGGTEAFF. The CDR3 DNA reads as TGCGCCAGCAGCCCGTCGCGGGGGGGCACTGAAGCTTTCTTT.

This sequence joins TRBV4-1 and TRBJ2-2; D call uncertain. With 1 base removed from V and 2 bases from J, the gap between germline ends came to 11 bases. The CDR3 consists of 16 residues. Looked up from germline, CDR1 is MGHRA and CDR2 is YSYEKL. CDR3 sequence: CASSQVGRSNTGELFF. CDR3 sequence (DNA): TGCGCCAGCAGCCAAGTAGGACGGTCTAACACCGGGGAGCTGTTTTTT.

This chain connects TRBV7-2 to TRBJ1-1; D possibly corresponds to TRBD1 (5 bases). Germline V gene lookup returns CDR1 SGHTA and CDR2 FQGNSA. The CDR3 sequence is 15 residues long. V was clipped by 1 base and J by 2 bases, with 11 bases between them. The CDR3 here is CASSLGPGFNTEAFF. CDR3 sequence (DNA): TGTGCCAGCAGCTTAGGTCCAGGGTTCAACACTGAAGCTTTCTTT.

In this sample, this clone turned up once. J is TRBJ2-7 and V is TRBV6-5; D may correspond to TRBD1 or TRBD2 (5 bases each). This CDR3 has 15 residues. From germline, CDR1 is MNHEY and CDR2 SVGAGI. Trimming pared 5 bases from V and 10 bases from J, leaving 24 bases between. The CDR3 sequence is CASSMGDDRAFPQYF. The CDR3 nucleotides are TGTGCCAGCAGTATGGGGGACGACAGAGCGTTCCCTCAGTACTTC.

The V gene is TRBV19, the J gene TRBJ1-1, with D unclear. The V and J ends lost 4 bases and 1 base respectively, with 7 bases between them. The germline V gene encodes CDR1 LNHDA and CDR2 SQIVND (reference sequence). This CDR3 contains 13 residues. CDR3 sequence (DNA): TGTGCCAGTAGTACCCGGACGAACACTGAAGCTTTCTTT. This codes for CASSTRTNTEAFF.

CDR3 region: CASSFNAFEAFF. The CDR3 DNA is TGTGCCAGCAGTTTCAACGCGTTCGAAGCTTTCTTT. The V call is TRBV12-3 or TRBV12-4, the J call TRBJ1-1; D unclear. CDR3 length: 12 residues. V lost 3 bases and J lost 8, with 10 bases in between.